These 21 T cell receptor beta chains came from one sample sequenced in a study of tumor-infiltrating lymphocytes in localized non-small cell lung cancer. TCRdb keeps only in-frame clones here, not all; method: immunoSEQ multiplex PCR. The sample has 13,000 or so clones; approximately 79% are singletons. The sequencing sample was made of lung tumor tissue. The receptors here all came from a human donor with non-small cell lung cancer.

The V and J genes are TRBV7-9 and TRBJ1-2; TRBD1 is a possible D gene (5 bases). Trimming took 2 bases from V and 8 from J, leaving 12 bases between them. The CDR3 spans 13 residues. Germline V gives CDR1 SEHNR, CDR2 FQNEAQ (reference sequence). CDR3 sequence: CASSLTGLGGYTF. The CDR3 DNA sequence: TGTGCCAGCAGCTTAACAGGTTTGGGGGGCTACACCTTC.

The chain carries TRBV5-1 and TRBJ2-7; 13 nucleotides match TRBD2. Germline-derived CDR1 and CDR2 are SGHRS and YFSETQ. The ends lost 4 bases at V and 5 bases at J; junction bases unmatched: 12. CDR3 length: 17 amino acids. The CDR3 spells CASSATSGGPRINEQYF. The CDR3 nucleotides read TGCGCCAGCAGCGCGACTAGCGGGGGGCCTCGCATCAACGAGCAGTACTTC.

The chain carries TRBV10-3 and TRBJ2-7, with 13 bases lining up with TRBD2. Germline V gene data show CDR1 as ENHRY and CDR2 as SYGVKD. V shed 2 bases, J shed 6 bases, and the junction held 4 bases outside the gene matches. This CDR3 contains 15 residues. The DNA of the CDR3 is TGTGCCATCAGTGAGGGGACTAGCGGGAAATCCGAGCAGTACTTC. Its translation: CAISEGTSGKSEQYF.

V gene TRBV7-8 combines with J gene TRBJ2-1; perhaps TRBD2 as D (5 bases). This CDR3 is 14 amino acids long. Germline V gene lookup returns CDR1 SGHVS and CDR2 FQNEAQ. V was cut by 5 bases and J by 8 bases, with 16 bases left in between. CDR3 coding DNA: TGTGCCAGCAGCACATCGATAGTTAGCGATGAGCAGTTCTTC. This translates into CASSTSIVSDEQFF.

In this sample, this clone turned up once. This sequence joins TRBV18 and TRBJ1-3, with TRBD1 matching over 10 bases. Trimming at V came to 1 base and at J to 1 base, leaving 10 bases not matched to a gene. Germline V gene sequence: CDR1 KGHSH, CDR2 LQKENI. The CDR3 has 19 residues. CDR3 residues: CASSPLFRDRGRSGNTIYF. The CDR3 DNA reads as TGTGCCAGCTCACCACTATTTCGGGACAGGGGAAGATCTGGAAACACCATATATTTT.

The gene calls are TRBV7-2 and TRBJ1-3; D remains unclear. This CDR3 spans 14 amino acids. The germline gives CDR1 SGHTA, CDR2 FQGNSA. Trimming shortened V by 5 bases and J by 1 base, and 9 bases separated the two germline ends. CDR3 sequence reads: CASSLRGSGNTIYF. CDR3 in DNA: TGTGCCAGCAGCCTACGGGGATCTGGAAACACCATATATTTT.

There are a few counts of this clone. The genes are TRBV29-1 and TRBJ1-5; D is undetermined. The CDR3 contains 12 residues. The V gene's germline CDR1 is SQVTM and CDR2 ANQGSEA. The V and J ends lost 4 bases and 9 bases respectively, with 13 bases between them. The CDR3 loop is CSVVSDSWPQHF. In nucleotides, the CDR3 is TGCAGCGTTGTTTCGGACTCCTGGCCCCAGCATTTT. Supplemented by reference TRBV29-1 and TRBJ1-5, the full variable domain reads SAVISQKPSRDICQRGTSLTIQCQVDSQVTMMFWYRQQPGQSLTLIATANQGSEATYESGFVIDKFPISRPNLTFSTLTVSNMSPEDSSIYLCSVVSDSWPQHFGDGTRLSIL.

The chain links TRBV19 to TRBJ1-1; TRBD1 is a possible D gene (6 bases). V dropped 7 bases and J dropped 8 bases, with 17 bases sitting between them. Germline V gene lookup returns CDR1 LNHDA and CDR2 SQIVND (reference sequence). The CDR3 sequence is 13 residues long. CDR3 sequence reads: CASNPHQTGEAFF. In DNA form, the CDR3 reads TGTGCCAGTAACCCTCATCAGACAGGCGAAGCTTTCTTT.

In its sample, this clone ranks as large. J is TRBJ2-7 and V is TRBV29-1; D not certain. Germline values: CDR1 SQVTM, CDR2 ANQGSEA. The CDR3 totals 12 residues. The V end lost 4 bases, the J end lost 3 bases, and 10 bases lay between the germline ends. This CDR3 is CSVGRNIYEQYF. In DNA, the CDR3 is TGCAGCGTTGGTAGGAACATCTACGAGCAGTACTTC.

The V and J genes are TRBV28 and TRBJ1-2, with 9 bases lining up with TRBD1. This CDR3 has 14 residues. Germline V lookup: CDR1 MDHEN, CDR2 SYDVKM. V trimming: 5 bases; J trimming: 4 bases; junction bases outside the gene matches: 5. CDR3 coding DNA: TGTGCCAGCAGTCCTCGGGACAGGGTCTATGGCTACACCTTC. Protein: CASSPRDRVYGYTF.

This clone was observed a single time. V is TRBV5-4 and J is TRBJ2-7; 8 bases align to TRBD1. V was clipped by 3 bases and J by 2 bases; unmatched bases: 4. Germline values: CDR1 SGHNT, CDR2 YYREEE (reference sequence). This CDR3 contains 14 residues. CDR3 sequence (DNA): TGTGCCAGCAGCTCGCAGGGGGCGGCCTACGAGCAGTACTTC. Protein sequence: CASSSQGAAYEQYF.

The chain couples TRBV6-1 to TRBJ2-7, with 11 bases fitting TRBD2. V lost 8 bases and J lost 3; bases outside the gene matches: 3. Germline V gives CDR1 MNHNS, CDR2 SASEGT. This CDR3 contains 13 residues. Here the CDR3 DNA reads TGTGCCAGCTCGCTAGCGGGGGGCTACGAGCAGTACTTC. This encodes CASSLAGGYEQYF.

The chain employs TRBV6-1 and TRBJ2-2, with 7 positions matching TRBD2. The V gene's germline CDR1 is MNHNS and CDR2 SASEGT. The CDR3 runs 13 residues. After removal of 7 bases from V and 6 bases from J, the junction contained 5 bases not matched to a gene. The CDR3 DNA reads as TGTGCCAGCAAACACAGCGGGGCCGGGGAGCTGTTTTTT. Amino acids: CASKHSGAGELFF.

The gene calls are TRBV6-1 and TRBJ1-5; D might be TRBD1 (5 bases). V gave up 2 bases and J gave up 2 bases, with 7 bases separating them. Germline loops: CDR1 MNHNS, CDR2 SASEGT. The CDR3 runs 14 residues. The CDR3, as DNA: TGTGCCAGCAGTGAACGCAGGGGCAATCAGCCCCAGCATTTT. Translating it yields CASSERRGNQPQHF.

The chain carries TRBV9 and TRBJ2-2; TRBD2 matches at 9 bases. With 7 bases clipped from V and 4 bases from J, the junction kept 8 bases outside the gene matches. This CDR3 is 15 amino acids long. Germline V gene lookup returns CDR1 SGDLS and CDR2 YYNGEE. The CDR3 region has the DNA TGTGCCAGCCGTAGACTAGCGGAGAGCACCGGGGAGCTGTTTTTT. Encoded protein: CASRRLAESTGELFF.

The V and J genes are TRBV7-2 and TRBJ2-3; D is ambiguous. CDR1 is SGHTA, CDR2 FQGNSA, per germline. This CDR3 has 16 residues. Trimming took 4 bases from V and 2 from J, leaving 16 bases between them. The CDR3 reads CASSSQLVGYTDTQYF. CDR3 in DNA: TGTGCCAGCAGCTCCCAGCTCGTCGGTTACACAGATACGCAGTATTTT.

This chain connects TRBV6-6 to TRBJ2-1; D remains unclear. Germline V lookup: CDR1 MNHNY, CDR2 SVGAGI (reference sequence). Trimming removed 2 bases at V and 4 bases at J, with 6 bases between. The CDR3 spans 13 residues. CDR3 protein: CASSYQRYNEQFF. In DNA form, the CDR3 reads TGTGCCAGCAGTTACCAACGGTACAATGAGCAGTTCTTC.

The rearrangement joins TRBV5-4 to TRBJ1-2; perhaps TRBD1 as D (5 bases). CDR1 is SGHNT and CDR2 is YYREEE in the germline V gene (reference sequence). Trimming pared 0 bases from V and 6 bases from J, leaving 9 bases between. The CDR3 has 13 residues. The CDR3 is CASSLVGGDGYTF. DNA for the CDR3: TGTGCCAGCAGCTTGGTAGGAGGGGATGGCTACACCTTC.

This clone was observed once. The J gene is TRBJ1-3, the V gene TRBV6-5; no firm D call. V gave up 4 bases and J gave up 0 bases, with 13 bases separating them. Germline V CDR1 and CDR2: MNHEY, SVGAGI. The CDR3 has 16 amino acids. The DNA of the CDR3 is TGTGCCAGCAGTTCTAATGTCGGAATCTCTGGAAACACCATATATTTT. Residues: CASSSNVGISGNTIYF.

The CDR3: CAWSRGGGIDEQYF. DNA of the CDR3: TGTGCCTGGAGCAGAGGAGGCGGGATCGACGAGCAGTACTTC. This chain uses TRBV30 with TRBJ2-7; D may be TRBD2 (6 bases). Trimming removed 3 bases from V and 5 bases from J, with 17 bases in between. The V gene's germline CDR1 is GTSNPN and CDR2 SVGIG (reference sequence). This CDR3 spans 14 amino acids.

V usage is TRBV5-1 and J usage is TRBJ1-3; 9 bases fit TRBD1. The CDR3 extends over 16 amino acids. Per the germline V gene, CDR1 is SGHRS and CDR2 is YFSETQ. The ends lost 0 bases at V and 3 bases at J; junction bases unmatched: 4. CDR3 nucleotides: TGCGCCAGCAGCTTGGCGGGGACAGGGTTTGGAAACACCATATATTTT. This encodes CASSLAGTGFGNTIYF.